One and the same sample provided the 21 T cell receptor beta chains below, sequenced in a study of identical twins. TCRdb re-called the 5' RACE reads through MiXCR, storing one row per CDR3 protein. Among 100,000 to 110,000 distinct CDR3 sequences listed, roughly 6% were seen once. The sequencing input was memory T cells sorted from blood. All receptors come from a woman between 45 and 65 years old in good health.

This clonotype has ten or more counts. The chain is built from TRBV5-6 and TRBJ2-5; D uncertain. CDR1 is SGHDT, CDR2 YYEEEE, per germline. CDR3 length: 13 residues. V was trimmed by 1 base and J by 4 bases, leaving 8 bases between them. The CDR3 spells CASSLYTSETQYF. In nucleotides, the CDR3 is TGTGCCAGCAGCTTGTATACTTCAGAGACCCAGTACTTC.

This clonotype has just a few counts. This sequence joins TRBV7-3 and TRBJ2-3; the D gene is possibly TRBD2 (6 bases). Germline assignment: CDR1 SGHTA and CDR2 FQGTGA. The CDR3 runs 15 residues. With 5 bases removed from V and 1 base from J, the gap between germline ends came to 13 bases. DNA of the CDR3: TGTGCCAGCAGCCTCTGGGGCGGGGGCACAGATACGCAGTATTTT. Translated, it gives CASSLWGGGTDTQYF.

This clonotype was found a few times. As DNA, the CDR3 is TGCGCCAGCAGCAACAAGCCCCGGAACACTGAAGCTTTCTTT. This sequence encodes CASSNKPRNTEAFF. The V gene is TRBV5-1, the J gene TRBJ1-1; unclear D gene. This CDR3 has 14 amino acids. Germline lookup yields CDR1 SGHRS and CDR2 YFSETQ. V lost 4 bases to trimming and J lost 1 base, with 11 bases between them.

In this sample, this clonotype turned up many times. The CDR3 region is CASNSGGGSNQPQHF. CDR3 coding DNA: TGTGCCAGTAATTCGGGAGGGGGTAGCAATCAGCCCCAGCATTTT. This chain connects TRBV19 to TRBJ1-5, with TRBD1 as a possible D gene (6 bases). The CDR3 extends over 15 amino acids. Per the germline V gene, CDR1 is LNHDA and CDR2 is SQIVND (reference sequence). Trimming took 7 bases from V and 0 from J, leaving 13 bases between them.

This clonotype appeared many times. The genes are TRBV10-3 and TRBJ2-3; the D is unclear. V was trimmed by 3 bases and J by 2 bases, leaving 3 bases between them. The CDR3 loop spans 12 amino acids. The V gene's germline CDR1 is ENHRY and CDR2 SYGVKD. In DNA, the CDR3 is TGTGCCATCAGTGACTCCACAGATACGCAGTATTTT. This codes for CAISDSTDTQYF.

Many counts were recorded for this clonotype. The CDR3 protein is CASSPQRAGILETQYF. The CDR3 region has the DNA TGTGCCAGCAGCCCCCAACGGGCGGGAATTTTGGAGACCCAGTACTTC. The chain employs TRBV5-4 and TRBJ2-5; D might be TRBD2 (6 bases). The V end was cut by 4 bases, the J end by 5 bases, with 21 bases between. Germline V gene lookup returns CDR1 SGHNT and CDR2 YYREEE (reference sequence). The CDR3 length is 16 residues. Using reference TRBV5-4 and TRBJ2-5 for the parts outside the CDR3, the full variable domain is ETGVTQSPTHLIKTRGQQVTLRCSSQSGHNTVSWYQQALGQGPQFIFQYYREEENGRGNFPPRFSGLQFPNYSSELNVNALELDDSALYLCASSPQRAGILETQYFGPGTRLLVL.

There are many counts of this clonotype. The rearrangement uses TRBV2 and TRBJ1-1; D remains ambiguous. Germline values: CDR1 SNHLY, CDR2 FYNNEI. The CDR3 is made up of 12 amino acids. V was shortened by 5 bases and J by 9 bases, with 13 bases between the two germline ends. CDR3 protein: CASSSLPVKAFF. The CDR3 DNA follows: TGTGCCAGCAGTTCCCTCCCGGTGAAAGCTTTCTTT.

This clonotype appeared many times. J is TRBJ2-6 and V is TRBV12-3 or TRBV12-4; D is ambiguous. This CDR3 is built from 14 residues. Trimming left V 0 bases short and J 2 bases short, with 2 bases between. CDR3 in DNA: TGTGCCAGCAGTTTAGCAACTGGGGCCAACGTCCTGACTTTC. Translating it yields CASSLATGANVLTF.

The sample holds many counts of this clonotype. The genes are TRBV6-5 and TRBJ2-6; no definite D call. Per the germline V gene, CDR1 is MNHEY and CDR2 is SVGAGI. V was clipped by 6 bases and J by 2 bases, with 8 bases between them. The CDR3 has 14 residues. CDR3 region: CASRRAAGANVLTF. The CDR3 DNA reads as TGTGCCAGCAGACGGGCGGCTGGGGCCAACGTCCTGACTTTC.

The V call is TRBV12-3 or TRBV12-4, the J call TRBJ2-7; D may be TRBD1 (5 bases). CDR3 length: 12 amino acids. The V gene lost 5 bases and the J gene lost 2 bases, with 7 bases spanning the gap. In DNA, the CDR3 is TGTGCCAGCAGTCAGGGTCCCTACGAGCAGTACGTC. Its protein product is CASSQGPYEQYV.

This clonotype turned up a few times. The genes are TRBV10-3 and TRBJ2-2, with D possibly TRBD2 on 5 matching bases. Germline V gives CDR1 ENHRY, CDR2 SYGVKD. V was pared by 11 bases and J by 1 base, with 14 bases between. The CDR3 covers 14 residues. The CDR3: CAAAPSMNTGELFF. The CDR3, as DNA: TGTGCCGCCGCCCCTAGCATGAACACCGGGGAGCTGTTTTTT.

This clonotype showed up many times. This rearrangement joins TRBV5-1 to TRBJ2-7, with 7 bases that match TRBD2. There are 15 residues in the CDR3. V lost 3 bases, J lost 0 bases, and 6 bases stayed unmatched. The V gene's germline CDR1 is SGHRS and CDR2 YFSETQ. CDR3 amino acids: CASSSGGGISYEQYF. As DNA, the CDR3 is TGCGCCAGCAGCTCTGGGGGGGGGATCTCCTACGAGCAGTACTTC.

Turning to this clonotype: This may arise from a read error, as a much more abundant clone is one base away. The chain recombines TRBV7-8 with TRBJ2-1; 9 bases fit TRBD1. The CDR3 consists of 15 residues. From germline, CDR1 is SGHVS and CDR2 FQNEAQ. The CDR3: CASSINPGQGNEQLF. DNA of the CDR3: TGTGCCAGCAGCATTAACCCGGGACAGGGCAATGAGCAGCTCTTC.

This clonotype showed up many times. The CDR3: CASSQPDGRYYGYTF. The CDR3 DNA is TGCGCCAGCAGCCAGCCGGACGGGAGGTACTATGGCTACACCTTC. This sequence joins TRBV4-1 and TRBJ1-2; no firm D call. The V end lost 3 bases, the J end lost 3 bases, and 14 bases lay between the germline ends. In germline, CDR1 is MGHRA, CDR2 YSYEKL. The length of the CDR3 is 15 residues.

The gene calls are TRBV19 and TRBJ2-3; D not certain. Germline CDR1 reads LNHDA; CDR2 reads SQIVND (reference sequence). The ends were cut back, 6 bases at V and 0 bases at J, with 7 bases in the middle. The CDR3 loop spans 13 amino acids. The CDR3, as DNA: TGTGCCAGTAGCGCAACTAGCACAGATACGCAGTATTTT. Translation gives CASSATSTDTQYF.

This clonotype was counted at least ten times. V and J are TRBV24-1 and TRBJ2-3; 7 positions agree with TRBD2. The V gene end was trimmed by 2 bases and the J gene end by 1 base; junction bases not matched to a gene: 5. The CDR3 sequence is 16 residues long. The germline V gene has CDR1 KGHDR and CDR2 SFDVKD. The CDR3 here is CATSDWASGRTDTQYF. The CDR3 DNA reads TGTGCCACCAGTGATTGGGCTAGCGGACGCACAGATACGCAGTATTTT.

This clonotype was picked up many times. This chain connects TRBV29-1 to TRBJ1-4; D gene ambiguous. The CDR3 totals 10 residues. Germline V gene data show CDR1 as SQVTM and CDR2 as ANQGSEA. Trimming stripped 3 bases from V and 8 bases from J, with 4 bases between. CDR3 protein: CSVEEEKLFF. CDR3 in DNA: TGCAGCGTTGAGGAGGAAAAACTGTTTTTT.

This clonotype was seen at least ten times. V is TRBV5-1 and J is TRBJ2-1; D unclear. Germline CDR1 SGHRS, CDR2 YFSETQ. The length of the CDR3 is 15 residues. Trimming shortened V by 4 bases and J by 0 bases, and 11 bases separated the two germline ends. CDR3 residues: CASSQQASSYNEQFF. In DNA form, the CDR3 reads TGCGCCAGCAGCCAGCAGGCGAGCTCCTACAATGAGCAGTTCTTC.

This clonotype was observed many times. The chain carries TRBV4-2 and TRBJ2-7; TRBD1 or TRBD2 may be the D gene (5 bases each). The CDR3 is 16 amino acids. The germline V and J ends were trimmed by 0 bases and 5 bases, with 17 bases remaining between them. CDR1 is LGHNA and CDR2 is YNFKEQ in the germline V gene. CDR3 nucleotides: TGTGCCAGCAGCCAAGAGGGGGATGGAGCCCCGGACGAGCAGTACTTC. Its protein is CASSQEGDGAPDEQYF.

This clonotype has ten or more counts. This rearrangement joins TRBV24-1 to TRBJ2-7; 8 bases align to TRBD2. Germline loops: CDR1 KGHDR, CDR2 SFDVKD. The V gene end was trimmed by 6 bases and the J gene end by 6 bases; junction bases not matched to a gene: 6. This CDR3 contains 13 residues. For the CDR3, the DNA is TGTGCCACCAGTAAAGCGGGAGAGATCGAGCAGTACTTC. Translation gives CATSKAGEIEQYF.

As regards this clonotype: One base away lies a much larger clone, so this may be a sequencing read error. The CDR3 here is CACSLSPETQYF. Written as DNA, the CDR3 is TGCGCCTGCAGCTTGTCCCCGGAGACCCAGTACTTC. V and J are TRBV5-1 and TRBJ2-5, with no clear D. CDR1 and CDR2 from the germline V gene are SGHRS and YFSETQ. This CDR3 has 12 residues.